The clone carrying this TCR beta chain was detected only once. Its antigen is undetermined. The source of the sample is a study of cytomegalovirus exposure and HLA in healthy donors. Findings and caveats of the study: Most TCR sequences were uncommon, yet certain public TCRs appeared in many donors. Clusters of TCRs from the first cohort tended to co-occur in the roughly 120 validation repertoires (as a later analysis found). Cytomegalovirus status, reportedly, was diagnosed with high specificity and sensitivity by the classifier. Listed as cytomegalovirus-associated were 150 to 200 TCR beta chains.

Generated by immunoSEQ multiplex PCR, the TCRdb table keeps only in-frame clones and is missing some. The repertoire consists of roughly 130,000 clones, with about 87% occurring once and the leading ten covering under 8%. V gave up 2 bases and J gave up 6 bases; unmatched junction bases: 15. Germline V gene lookup returns CDR1 SGHTA and CDR2 FQGNSA. The CDR3 loop spans 17 amino acids. The TCR comes from a woman under 40 in good health and CMV-seropositive. The sequenced material came from PBMCs. The rearrangement uses TRBV7-2 and TRBJ2-7; 8 bases fit TRBD2. The CDR3 reads CASSLRGDVGTRGEQYF. The CDR3 DNA reads as TGTGCCAGCAGCTTAAGGGGAGATGTAGGGACTAGAGGCGAGCAGTACTTC. The full variable domain, in which reference TRBV7-2 and TRBJ2-7 provide the parts outside the CDR3, is GAGVSQSPSNKVTEKGKDVELRCDPISGHTALYWYRQSLGQGLEFLIYFQGNSAPDKSGLPSDRFSAERTGGSVSTLTIQRTQQEDSAVYLCASSLRGDVGTRGEQYFGPGTRLTVT.